The 18 T cell receptor beta chains below all came from one sample that was sequenced in a study of T-cell memory formation after mild COVID-19. Each CDR3 protein gets one entry after TCRdb re-called the 5' RACE reads with MiXCR. The sample holds some 54,000 distinct CDR3 sequences; around 9.5% are singletons and the top ten take roughly 1.2%. Input material: PBMCs or a T cell subset sorted from them (not recorded which). All receptors derive from a man younger than 35 who had mild COVID-19 (a few samples of this study predate the infection). Cell type and time point are not known.

This clonotype turned up a few times. CDR3 sequence reads: CASSYPGNQPQHF. CDR3 coding DNA: TGTGCCAGCAGTTACCCAGGAAATCAGCCCCAGCATTTT. The chain employs TRBV6-2 or TRBV6-3 and TRBJ1-5, with D hard to call. CDR1 and CDR2 from the germline V gene are MNHEY and SVGEGT. The CDR3 is 13 residues long. The V end was cut by 2 bases, the J end by 4 bases, with 6 bases between.

This clonotype was picked up a small number of times. This chain connects TRBV5-1 to TRBJ2-6, with D possibly being TRBD2 (6 bases). Trimming took 2 bases from V and 0 from J, leaving 9 bases between them. CDR3 length: 16 amino acids. Germline V gene sequence: CDR1 SGHRS, CDR2 YFSETQ. In DNA, the CDR3 is TGCGCCAGCAGCTTTACGGGAGTCTCTGGGGCCAACGTCCTGACTTTC. Protein product: CASSFTGVSGANVLTF.

This chain links TRBV20-1 with TRBJ2-1; tentative D call: TRBD2 (6 bases). The V gene's germline CDR1 is DFQATT and CDR2 SNEGSKA (reference sequence). This CDR3 has 12 amino acids. Deletions cut 3 bases from V and 7 bases from J, with 10 bases between. The CDR3 is CSARFGGNEQFF. The CDR3, as DNA: TGCAGTGCTAGGTTCGGAGGGAATGAGCAGTTCTTC.

This clonotype turned up a few times. The chain has TRBV13 and TRBJ2-7; D may be TRBD2 (6 bases). Trimming cost V 5 bases and J 5 bases, with 22 bases left between them. Germline V gene lookup returns CDR1 PRHDT and CDR2 FYEKMQ (reference sequence). This CDR3 contains 16 residues. CDR3 amino acids: CASSRSPGLIDNEQYF. DNA of the CDR3: TGTGCCAGCAGCAGATCCCCGGGACTTATAGACAACGAGCAGTACTTC.

The rearrangement uses TRBV18 and TRBJ2-3; TRBD1 aligns across 10 bases. V lost 4 bases, J lost 1 base, and 5 bases stayed unmatched. The germline V gene encodes CDR1 KGHSH and CDR2 LQKENI. The CDR3 totals 16 residues. The CDR3 protein is CASSRDRGYGTDTQYF. The CDR3 DNA follows: TGTGCCAGCTCACGGGACAGGGGCTATGGCACAGATACGCAGTATTTT. The full variable domain, with the rest looked up from reference TRBV18 and TRBJ2-3, is NAGVMQNPRHLVRRRGQEARLRCSPMKGHSHVYWYRQLPEEGLKFMVYLQKENIIDESGMPKERFSAEFPKEGPSILRIQQVVRGDSAAYFCASSRDRGYGTDTQYFGPGTRLTVL.

This clonotype came up a few times. V is TRBV6-6 and J is TRBJ2-1, with 12 nucleotides matching TRBD2. The J segment lost 8 bases and the V segment lost 7 bases, leaving 9 bases of the junction unmatched. Germline CDR1 MNHNY, CDR2 SVGAGI (reference sequence). The CDR3 runs to 15 residues. CDR3 DNA: TGTGCCAGCACCCTACTAGCGGGGGGAAGACATGAGCAGTTCTTC. This translates into CASTLLAGGRHEQFF.

This chain uses TRBV2 with TRBJ2-3, with TRBD2 as a possible D gene (5 bases). There are 14 residues in the CDR3. V was shortened by 6 bases and J by 3 bases, with 13 bases between the two germline ends. CDR1 and CDR2 from the germline V gene are SNHLY and FYNNEI. This CDR3 reads CASRARWETDTQYF. In DNA, the CDR3 is TGTGCCAGCAGGGCCCGGTGGGAGACAGATACGCAGTATTTT.

This clonotype was counted only a few times. This chain uses TRBV10-3 with TRBJ2-1, with D uncertain. This CDR3 comprises 12 residues. Trimming took 0 bases from V and 7 from J, leaving 4 bases between them. Germline V gene sequence: CDR1 ENHRY, CDR2 SYGVKD. CDR3 sequence (DNA): TGTGCCATCAGTGAGTCTGGGAATGAGCAGTTCTTC. Translation: CAISESGNEQFF.

In its sample, this clonotype was seen many times. V and J are TRBV6-5 and TRBJ1-5; D gene uncertain. V was pared by 0 bases and J by 6 bases, with 9 bases between. CDR1 MNHEY and CDR2 SVGAGI come from the germline V gene. The CDR3 runs 14 residues. The CDR3 loop is CASSYSLGSQPQHF. The CDR3 nucleotides are TGTGCCAGCAGTTACTCTTTGGGGTCTCAGCCCCAGCATTTT.

The chain joins TRBV6-5 to TRBJ2-6, with D tentatively TRBD1 (5 bases). The CDR3 runs to 17 residues. V gave up 10 bases and J gave up 0 bases, with 19 bases separating them. CDR1 and CDR2 from the germline V gene are MNHEY and SVGAGI. As DNA, the CDR3 is TGTGCCACCACGCGCGGACACGCTTTCTCTGGGGCCAACGTCCTGACTTTC. Protein sequence: CATTRGHAFSGANVLTF.

This clonotype has just a few counts. The genes are TRBV5-1 and TRBJ2-7; D might be TRBD1 (6 bases). Between the trimmed V and J ends, which lost 0 bases and 2 bases, there was a span of 12 bases. The CDR3 has 15 amino acids. Per the germline V gene, CDR1 is SGHRS and CDR2 is YFSETQ. CDR3 in amino acids: CASSLEPGQTYEQYV. In DNA form, the CDR3 reads TGCGCCAGCAGCTTGGAGCCGGGACAAACCTACGAGCAGTACGTC.

This chain uses TRBV12-3 or TRBV12-4 with TRBJ1-1; 7 bases match TRBD1. This CDR3 is 14 amino acids long. V shed 10 bases and J 4 bases; nucleotides not matched to a gene: 12. Here the CDR3 DNA reads TGTGCCACCCAGCCACAGGGGCGACTCACTGAAGCTTTCTTT. Amino acids: CATQPQGRLTEAFF.

The chain carries TRBV5-1 and TRBJ1-2; D might be TRBD1 (5 bases). The germline CDR1 and CDR2 sequences are SGHRS and YFSETQ. With 1 base removed from V and 4 bases from J, the gap between germline ends came to 8 bases. This CDR3 region has 13 residues. The CDR3 loop reads CASSLTTGYGYTF. For the CDR3, the DNA is TGCGCCAGCAGCTTGACCACAGGCTATGGCTACACCTTC.

The chain combines TRBV6-5 with TRBJ1-2, with 7 bases matching TRBD1. J gave up 7 bases and V 6 bases, and 17 bases lay outside the gene matches. The V gene's germline CDR1 is MNHEY and CDR2 SVGAGI. CDR3 length: 16 residues. The chain's CDR3 is CASSRLQNRGFGGYTF. Here the CDR3 DNA reads TGTGCCAGCAGCCGCCTCCAAAACAGGGGATTTGGTGGCTACACCTTC.

This clonotype came up a few times. This chain uses TRBV6-5 with TRBJ2-1; 9 bases match TRBD1. Trimming took 6 bases from V and 8 from J; bases not matched to a gene: 11. This CDR3 region has 15 residues. CDR1 is MNHEY and CDR2 is SVGAGI in the germline V gene. This chain's CDR3 is CASRFPGQGSDEQFF. For the CDR3, the DNA is TGTGCCAGCAGGTTCCCGGGACAGGGATCCGATGAGCAGTTCTTC.

CDR3 amino acids: CASSSQGGMTEAFF. The CDR3 DNA reads as TGCGCCAGCAGCTCCCAGGGGGGGATGACTGAAGCTTTCTTT. The rearrangement links TRBV5-1 to TRBJ1-1; 7 positions match TRBD1. Germline loops: CDR1 SGHRS, CDR2 YFSETQ. Trimming at V came to 3 bases and at J to 5 bases, leaving 7 bases not matched to a gene. The CDR3 runs to 14 residues.

A few counts support this clonotype. This chain uses TRBV7-8 with TRBJ1-2; 7 bases are a match to TRBD1. Losses at the gene ends were 5 bases for V and 6 bases for J; bases not matched to a gene: 12. This CDR3 is built from 15 residues. Looked up from germline, CDR1 is SGHVS and CDR2 is FQNEAQ. The CDR3 coding sequence is TGTGCCAGCAGCCTCCAGGGGGGCGAGGTCCATGGCTACACCTTC. Protein product: CASSLQGGEVHGYTF.

This chain links TRBV12-3 or TRBV12-4 with TRBJ2-3, with 8 bases fitting TRBD1. This CDR3 spans 15 amino acids. Germline trimming cut 6 bases from V and 4 bases from J; bases unmatched to any gene: 9. The CDR3 DNA reads TGTGCCAGCAGCGACAGGGGAGAATCCGCAGATACGCAGTATTTT. Its translation: CASSDRGESADTQYF.